The TCR beta chain described here comes from a study of T cell repertoires in cytomegalovirus infection (dated by TCRdb to between 2018 and 2021). Concerning the study at large: Alongside well-studied HLA-B-restricted epitopes, the peptide stimulations were aimed at recently identified HLA-C-restricted CMV epitopes, whose presentation resists viral immunomodulation. Because public TCR beta signatures pointed to carriage of CMV infection together with the matching HLA type, the HLA type of each donor mattered for the analysis.

The full study reports these points: The ex vivo response was dominated by HLA-C-restricted CMV-specific TCR beta clonotypes, and the single most frequent clonotype in two of eight donors was supplied by these HLA-C-restricted clonotypes. Cumulative frequency of public TCR beta family members discriminated carriers of CMV infection plus the relevant HLA type in this cohort and an independent 352-donor cohort.

The sequencer was an Illumina HiSeq 1500. TCRdb took the public reads, trimmed them with fastp at Q25, ran MiXCR for clone calling and kept in-frame beta chains. Every CDR3 protein is listed once, alongside the most common genes and DNA of its rows. The table for this sample lists some 800,000 distinct CDR3 sequences; almost 30% of them were counted only once. Of the sample, about an eighth falls within the top ten clones. As for this clonotype: The antigen it binds to is not known. Base qualities were left out, and no much larger clone turns up one base away.

The germline ends are 8 bases apart after V is trimmed by 0 bases and J by 1 base. CDR3 length: 15 amino acids, cysteine to phenylalanine. Of all the DNA, just the CDR3 is kept, 45 bases in frame from base 1. For CDR1 and CDR2, the germline V gene (reference sequence) lists SGHNT and YYREEE. Sample treatment or condition, as interpreted from the label and publication: in vitro stimulation with specific CMV peptide epitopes to enrich CMV-specific T cells. The source is a human donor in good health (CMV status not recorded). Some clones in this sample may be carry-over from other donors' samples. The chain joins TRBV5-4 to TRBJ1-3; confidence is insufficient to name the D gene. The source was cultured CD8+ T cells from PBMCs, collected from culture after CMV antigen stimulation. The sequence in DNA is TGTGCCAGCAGCTTGGTTGAGGGTTCTGGAAACACCATATATTTT. This yields the protein CASSLVEGSGNTIYF.